These 6 T cell receptor beta chains were all obtained from the same sample, sequenced in a study of blood T cell repertoires in COVID-19 (dated by TCRdb to 2020 to 2021). Library preparation employed the immunoSEQ multiplex PCR assay. TCRdb provides this immuneACCESS table in a form limited to in-frame rearrangements. Some clones are lacking; in checked studies, under half of them reflect an unresolved V gene, and why the rest are absent is not known. This sample has roughly 200,000 clones in its table, and 75% to 90% of those were observed once. In total, the top ten clones hold about 6.3% of the sample. The source material was PBMCs or T cells enriched from blood (not recorded which). Receptor source: a man aged 35 to 55 who had recovered from COVID-19.

This clone was seen a single time. CDR3 sequence reads: CSASLTGGLNEQFF. CDR3 in DNA: TGCAGCGCGTCCCTTACGGGGGGCCTCAATGAGCAGTTCTTC. V and J are TRBV29-1 and TRBJ2-1; D is possibly TRBD2 (7 bases). This CDR3 comprises 14 residues. Trimming shortened V by 7 bases and J by 6 bases, and 19 bases separated the two germline ends. Per germline, CDR1 SQVTM and CDR2 ANQGSEA.

V usage is TRBV7-9 and J usage is TRBJ1-1; no definite D call. The CDR3 runs 13 residues. Per germline, CDR1 SEHNR and CDR2 FQNEAQ (reference sequence). V was pared by 2 bases and J by 3 bases, with 7 bases between. This CDR3 reads CASSLNTYTEAFF. As DNA, the CDR3 is TGTGCCAGCAGCTTAAACACGTACACTGAAGCTTTCTTT.

V and J are TRBV29-1 and TRBJ1-1; TRBD1 agrees at 8 bases. The CDR3 contains 13 residues. V gave up 4 bases and J gave up 1 base; unmatched junction bases: 2. Germline V CDR1 and CDR2: SQVTM, ANQGSEA. This CDR3 is CSVVGTGNTEAFF. The CDR3 DNA is TGCAGCGTTGTAGGGACAGGGAACACTGAAGCTTTCTTT. Full variable domain (outside the CDR3, taken from reference TRBV29-1 and TRBJ1-1): SAVISQKPSRDICQRGTSLTIQCQVDSQVTMMFWYRQQPGQSLTLIATANQGSEATYESGFVIDKFPISRPNLTFSTLTVSNMSPEDSSIYLCSVVGTGNTEAFFGQGTRLTVV.

The J gene is TRBJ2-1, the V gene TRBV5-1, with a possible D match to TRBD2 (6 bases). The V gene lost 3 bases and the J gene lost 0 bases, with 16 bases spanning the gap. The CDR3 is 17 amino acids. Germline V lookup: CDR1 SGHRS, CDR2 YFSETQ. CDR3 sequence (DNA): TGCGCCAGCAGCTCTGGAGGGGCGGCTAGCTCCTACAATGAGCAGTTCTTC. Amino acids: CASSSGGAASSYNEQFF.

The chain carries TRBV11-2 and TRBJ1-6, with 11 bases identical to TRBD1. This CDR3 comprises 15 residues. Trimming removed 5 bases from V and 9 bases from J; junction bases left unmatched: 6. Germline values: CDR1 SGHAT, CDR2 FQNNGV. The CDR3 loop reads CASSTVGQGASPLHF. DNA of the CDR3: TGTGCCAGCAGCACCGTCGGACAGGGGGCTTCACCCCTCCACTTT.

The V and J genes are TRBV27 and TRBJ2-7; TRBD1 agrees at 10 bases. This CDR3 contains 14 residues. CDR1 and CDR2 from the germline V gene are MNHEY and SMNVEV (reference sequence). After removal of 2 bases from V and 3 bases from J, the junction contained 1 base not matched to a gene. For the CDR3, the DNA is TGTGCCAGCAGTTTAGGACAGGGGGACTACGAGCAGTACTTC. This translates into CASSLGQGDYEQYF.